The 26 T cell receptor beta chains presented below share a single source sample, sequenced in a study of T-cell memory formation after mild COVID-19. Via MiXCR, TCRdb re-called the 5' RACE reads, giving one row per CDR3 protein. This sample yields some 310,000 distinct CDR3 sequences, of which 20% to 25% are seen a single time; 21% belongs to the top ten. Material for sequencing was PBMCs or a T cell subset sorted from them (not recorded which). The receptors here all came from a man between 18 and 35 years old who had mild COVID-19 (a few samples of this study predate the infection). Cell type and time point are not known.

This clonotype occurred many times. This chain links TRBV5-1 with TRBJ2-1; D tentatively reads TRBD1 or TRBD2 (6 bases each). This CDR3 comprises 13 residues. The germline V gene encodes CDR1 SGHRS and CDR2 YFSETQ. The V end was cut by 4 bases, the J end by 10 bases, with 15 bases between. DNA of the CDR3: TGCGCCAGCAGCCCGGACAGAGCGGGCGAGCAGTTCTTC. The encoded protein is CASSPDRAGEQFF. The full variable domain, with the rest looked up from reference TRBV5-1 and TRBJ2-1, is KAGVTQTPRYLIKTRGQQVTLSCSPISGHRSVSWYQQTPGQGLQFLFEYFSETQRNKGNFPGRFSGRQFSNSRSEMNVSTLELGDSALYLCASSPDRAGEQFFGPGTRLTVL.

This clonotype has a count of ten or more. The chain carries TRBV6-5 and TRBJ2-2, with D tentatively TRBD2 (6 bases). There are 17 residues in the CDR3. Germline lookup yields CDR1 MNHEY and CDR2 SVGAGI. V lost 3 bases and J lost 7, with 21 bases in between. For the CDR3, the DNA is TGTGCCAGCAGTTATCTTTGGAGGGCCGGCGGAATCGGGGAGCTGTTTTTT. Protein: CASSYLWRAGGIGELFF.

The CDR3 is CASSSRTADNEQFF. The CDR3 DNA sequence: TGTGCCAGCAGCAGCCGGACAGCTGACAATGAGCAGTTCTTC. J is TRBJ2-1 and V is TRBV7-8, with D tentatively TRBD1 (6 bases). Germline V lookup: CDR1 SGHVS, CDR2 FQNEAQ. The CDR3 sequence is 14 residues long. Trimming pared 5 bases from V and 5 bases from J, leaving 13 bases between.

This rearrangement joins TRBV24-1 to TRBJ2-3; no firm D call. Germline V gene lookup returns CDR1 KGHDR and CDR2 SFDVKD. This CDR3 contains 14 residues. Trimming took off 5 bases at V and 6 bases at J, with 14 bases between the two ends. CDR3 sequence reads: CATSGPLVGDTQYF. In DNA, the CDR3 is TGTGCCACCAGTGGCCCACTCGTAGGGGATACGCAGTATTTT.

This clonotype occurred a few times. The chain recombines TRBV4-1 with TRBJ1-5; 10 bases are a match to TRBD1. J lost 0 bases, V lost 8 bases, and 7 bases had no gene match. Germline CDR1 and CDR2: MGHRA and YSYEKL. The CDR3 is 16 amino acids. CDR3 nucleotide sequence: TGCGCCAGCGCCCGGACAGGGGGGCCTAGCAATCAGCCCCAGCATTTT. Its protein product is CASARTGGPSNQPQHF.

This clonotype has a handful of counts. This chain uses TRBV4-1 with TRBJ2-3, with TRBD2 matching over 7 bases. The CDR3 contains 16 residues. Germline assignment: CDR1 MGHRA and CDR2 YSYEKL. V trimming: 1 base; J trimming: 4 bases; junction bases outside the gene matches: 8. DNA of the CDR3: TGCGCCAGCAGCCAAGTGGGGGGGACGGGGCCAGATACGCAGTATTTT. The encoded protein is CASSQVGGTGPDTQYF.

This clonotype was found many times. The gene calls are TRBV20-1 and TRBJ2-1, with D perhaps given as TRBD1 or TRBD2 (5 bases each). V gave up 0 bases and J gave up 8 bases, with 14 bases separating them. The CDR3 runs to 14 residues. Germline V lookup: CDR1 DFQATT, CDR2 SNEGSKA (reference sequence). This CDR3 is CSARDGRGAYEQFF. For the CDR3, the DNA is TGCAGTGCTAGAGATGGAAGAGGGGCCTATGAGCAGTTCTTC.

This clonotype showed up just a few times. V gene TRBV14 combines with J gene TRBJ2-5, with D unclear. Germline loops: CDR1 SGHDN, CDR2 FVKESK. The CDR3 totals 14 residues. V was clipped by 1 base and J by 1 base, with 7 bases between them. CDR3 nucleotides: TGTGCCAGCAGCCAAGGGGTACGCCAAGAGACCCAGTACTTC. Translating gives CASSQGVRQETQYF.

The V gene is TRBV7-9, the J gene TRBJ1-4; unclear D gene. V was pared by 1 base and J by 6 bases, with 12 bases between. CDR3 length: 15 amino acids. The germline gives CDR1 SEHNR, CDR2 FQNEAQ (reference sequence). The CDR3 nucleotides read TGTGCCAGCAGCTTAGTGCGTCTGGGGTATGAAAAACTGTTTTTT. The encoded protein is CASSLVRLGYEKLFF.

The chain carries TRBV20-1 and TRBJ2-1; maybe TRBD2 (5 bases). Germline V gene sequence: CDR1 DFQATT, CDR2 SNEGSKA (reference sequence). The CDR3 consists of 12 residues. V lost 0 bases and J 7 bases, leaving 7 bases between the germline ends. In DNA form, the CDR3 reads TGCAGTGCTAGAGATCCGGGGAATGAGCAGTTCTTC. Its translation is CSARDPGNEQFF.

This chain joins TRBV15 and TRBJ2-3, with 7 bases that match TRBD2. The CDR3 is made up of 13 amino acids. V was clipped by 5 bases and J by 6 bases; unmatched bases: 5. From germline, CDR1 is LNHNV and CDR2 YYDKDF (reference sequence). The CDR3 nucleotides read TGTGCCACCAGCGGCCAGGGAGGGGATACGCAGTATTTT. Amino acid sequence: CATSGQGGDTQYF.

The rearrangement joins TRBV5-1 to TRBJ2-2; tentative D call: TRBD2 (6 bases). The CDR3 is 17 amino acids. The V end was cut by 1 base, the J end by 0 bases, with 13 bases between. Germline lookup yields CDR1 SGHRS and CDR2 YFSETQ. CDR3 coding DNA: TGCGCCAGCAGCTTGTCCTCCGGGACTTCGAACACCGGGGAGCTGTTTTTT. Translated: CASSLSSGTSNTGELFF. The complete variable domain, with remaining parts taken from reference TRBV5-1 and TRBJ2-2, reads KAGVTQTPRYLIKTRGQQVTLSCSPISGHRSVSWYQQTPGQGLQFLFEYFSETQRNKGNFPGRFSGRQFSNSRSEMNVSTLELGDSALYLCASSLSSGTSNTGELFFGEGSRLTVL.

The table lists this clonotype with a few counts. CDR3 nucleotide sequence: TGTGCCAGCAGTGAAGCCAGGACCACGGGACAGGGCCCCGATACGCAGTATTTT. Amino acid sequence: CASSEARTTGQGPDTQYF. V gene TRBV2 combines with J gene TRBJ2-3; 9 bases agree with TRBD1. V trimming: 0 bases; J trimming: 6 bases; junction bases outside the gene matches: 13. The CDR3 runs to 18 residues. CDR1 is SNHLY, CDR2 FYNNEI, per germline. Variable domain in full (rest from reference TRBV2 and TRBJ2-3): EPEVTQTPSHQVTQMGQEVILRCVPISNHLYFYWYRQILGQKVEFLVSFYNNEISEKSEIFDDQFSVERPDGSNFTLKIRSTKLEDSAMYFCASSEARTTGQGPDTQYFGPGTRLTVL.

This clonotype showed up just a few times. The V call is TRBV4-2, the J call TRBJ2-3, with 8 bases aligning to TRBD1. V was pared by 3 bases and J by 4 bases, with 9 bases of the junction left unmatched. The CDR3 loop spans 16 amino acids. Germline assignment: CDR1 LGHNA and CDR2 YNFKEQ. Here the CDR3 DNA reads TGTGCCAGCAGCCACCAGAGACAGGGGCGGTCAGATACGCAGTATTTT. Translated: CASSHQRQGRSDTQYF.

The chain joins TRBV6-5 to TRBJ2-3, with a weak D call TRBD1 (6 bases). CDR3 length equals 17 residues. Germline values: CDR1 MNHEY, CDR2 SVGAGI. Trimming stripped 0 bases from V and 2 bases from J, with 15 bases between. The DNA for the CDR3 is TGTGCCAGCAGTTACTCTTCCCGACAGGAGGACACAGATACGCAGTATTTT. Protein sequence: CASSYSSRQEDTDTQYF.

This clonotype has more than one count but fewer than ten. The chain is built from TRBV5-1 and TRBJ1-6, with D unresolved. Germline CDR1 is SGHRS and CDR2 is YFSETQ. This CDR3 spans 17 amino acids. Trimming shortened V by 4 bases and J by 1 base, and 15 bases separated the two germline ends. The CDR3 DNA is TGCGCCAGCAGCCCGGTGCCCGGCGAGTCCTATAATTCACCCCTCCACTTT. Translated, it gives CASSPVPGESYNSPLHF.

This clonotype was counted only a few times. The V and J genes are TRBV4-3 and TRBJ2-2; 12 bases agree with TRBD1. Germline V gives CDR1 LGHNA, CDR2 YSLEER. V shed 0 bases and J 7 bases; nucleotides not matched to a gene: 6. This CDR3 spans 17 amino acids. This chain's CDR3 is CASSQDRDRGRSGELFF. The CDR3 region has the DNA TGCGCCAGCAGCCAAGACAGGGACAGGGGGCGAAGCGGGGAGCTGTTTTTT.

This chain uses TRBV28 with TRBJ1-6; D gene unclear. CDR1 MDHEN and CDR2 SYDVKM come from the germline V gene. V shed 8 bases and J shed 0 bases, with 11 bases lying between them. This CDR3 spans 15 amino acids. The DNA for the CDR3 is TGTGCCAGCGGGCGGCAGAGCTCCTATAATTCACCCCTCCACTTT. Translating it yields CASGRQSSYNSPLHF.

This clonotype was recorded once. The chain links TRBV5-1 to TRBJ1-2; D perhaps matches TRBD1 (6 bases). This CDR3 region has 14 residues. V lost 4 bases to trimming and J lost 7 bases, with 17 bases between them. Germline values: CDR1 SGHRS, CDR2 YFSETQ. CDR3 DNA: TGCGCCAGCAGCGGCAACAGGGTGTCAGGTGGCTACACCTTC. It encodes CASSGNRVSGGYTF.

V gene TRBV12-3 or TRBV12-4 combines with J gene TRBJ2-7, with 10 bases lining up with TRBD1. V was clipped by 2 bases and J by 2 bases; unmatched bases: 3. CDR3 length equals 15 residues. CDR3 DNA sequence: TGTGCCAGCAGTTTATCTGGGACAGGGGCCTACGAGCAGTACTTC. Translated: CASSLSGTGAYEQYF.

This clonotype turned up a few times. V gene TRBV7-6 combines with J gene TRBJ2-5; tentatively, D is TRBD1 (7 bases). Per germline, CDR1 SGHVS and CDR2 FNYEAQ. The CDR3 contains 11 residues. V lost 5 bases and J lost 7, with 8 bases in between. The CDR3 reads CASSQGGTQYF. CDR3 nucleotides: TGTGCCAGCAGCCAGGGGGGGACCCAGTACTTC.

The chain links TRBV18 to TRBJ1-2; D ambiguous. V was trimmed by 1 base and J by 0 bases, leaving 9 bases between them. In germline, CDR1 is KGHSH, CDR2 LQKENI. The length of the CDR3 is 15 residues. The CDR3 DNA reads TGTGCCAGCTCACCACAGTTGGGGACTAACTATGGCTACACCTTC. Amino acids: CASSPQLGTNYGYTF.

The chain combines TRBV12-3 or TRBV12-4 with TRBJ1-2; D gene uncertain. V shed 1 base and J shed 3 bases, with 6 bases lying between them. The CDR3 loop spans 13 amino acids. The CDR3 reads CASSLEVDYGYTF. CDR3 coding DNA: TGTGCCAGCAGTTTAGAGGTCGACTATGGCTACACCTTC.

The chain carries TRBV4-1 and TRBJ2-2; tentatively, D is TRBD1 (5 bases). Germline V gene sequence: CDR1 MGHRA, CDR2 YSYEKL. The CDR3 length is 19 residues. Trimming cost V 1 base and J 0 bases, with 18 bases left between them. CDR3 sequence reads: CASSQGRTGYTSNTGELFF. CDR3 coding DNA: TGCGCCAGCAGCCAAGGACGTACAGGCTACACCTCGAACACCGGGGAGCTGTTTTTT.

This clonotype was counted a few times. J is TRBJ1-1 and V is TRBV2; TRBD1 might be the D (6 bases). The germline V and J ends were trimmed by 6 bases and 1 base, with 9 bases remaining between them. The germline gives CDR1 SNHLY, CDR2 FYNNEI. The CDR3 runs to 13 residues. CDR3 residues: CASRTGRNTEAFF. The CDR3, as DNA: TGTGCCAGCAGGACAGGCCGGAACACTGAAGCTTTCTTT.

This clonotype was observed a handful of times. The chain couples TRBV5-1 to TRBJ2-1; no clear D gene. The CDR3 totals 11 residues. Deletions cut 3 bases from V and 7 bases from J, with 5 bases between. Germline assignment: CDR1 SGHRS and CDR2 YFSETQ. The CDR3 region has the DNA TGCGCCAGCAGCTCCAGTAATGAGCAGTTCTTC. Its protein is CASSSSNEQFF.